This T cell receptor (beta chain) is drawn from a study of blood T cell repertoires in COVID-19 (dated by TCRdb to the early 2020s). At the level of the whole study: Samples from collaborators originated in the United States, Italy and Spain and spanned both the acute and convalescent phases of COVID-19. The material from the prospective study consisted of cDNA or gDNA derived from T cells, B-cell-depleted T cells, or PBMCs. The dataset comprised deeply sampled blood TCRbeta repertoires from subjects exposed to, actively infected with, or recovered from COVID-19. A freely available public database, intended as a resource for researchers studying the immune response to SARS-CoV-2, is where the repertoires were released. The samples were drawn from the first 160 participants of the ongoing ImmuneRACE study and from under 1,500 subjects provided by 6 global collaborators. Nearly every sample came with metadata listing a de-identified subject ID, COVID-19 status, age in years and sex. Where available, HLA class I and class II types were taken from metadata supplied by the sample provider and were not determined by assay-based typing. General findings and caveats noted by the study authors: The quantity of clinical and demographic metadata differed by source and by participant and was supplied without curation.

As to this clone: It has no known antigen specificity. Base qualities are not provided; no much larger clone lies one nucleotide away.

CDR3 length: 13 amino acids, cysteine to phenylalanine. The kept DNA is CDR3 alone, 39 bases in frame from the first base. Looking up the germline V gene yields CDR1 SQVTM and CDR2 ANQGSEA. Between the V and J ends, shortened by 8 bases and 5 bases respectively, the junction contains 18 bases. Each collaborating institution followed its own protocols to collect whole blood in K2EDTA tubes. Collaborator samples were shipped for TCRbeta analysis as frozen whole blood, isolated PBMCs, or DNA extracted from either sample type. The immunoSEQ Assay, a bias-controlled multiplex PCR, was used to amplify TCRbeta CDR3 regions from genomic DNA. The original methods were these. Nucleated cell counts per sample were estimated from amplification of reference gene primers within the assay. To quantify the absolute abundance of each unique TCRbeta CDR3 rearrangement, sequence reads were collapsed and filtered. Productive Simpson clonality was computed per sample as the square root of Simpson's diversity index over productive rearrangements. Imported from immuneACCESS, the table was reduced by TCRdb to in-frame sequences with V and J called. These copies leave out some clones; in studies compared against another copy, an unresolved V gene accounts for under half, and the cause of the remainder is not known. For V, J and clone size, that table is used; D and trimming come from the DNA. In all, the sample holds approximately 78,000 clones, and roughly 85% of those were seen once. The top ten hold 18% of the sample.

The receptor was derived from an elderly woman with acute or convalescent COVID-19. Sequenced: peripheral blood. The sequence links TRBV29-1 to TRBJ1-1, and perhaps TRBD1 as D gene, on 6 matching bases. The CDR3 reads CSYRLGGRTEAFF. In nucleotide form, the sequence is TGCAGCTACCGGCTGGGGGGGCGGACTGAAGCTTTCTTT.